The next 5 T cell receptor beta chains were all read from a single sample in a study of blood T cell repertoires in COVID-19. Generated by immunoSEQ multiplex PCR, the TCRdb table keeps only in-frame clones and is missing some. The sample holds about 220,000 clones, around 82% seen once. The sample taken for sequencing was peripheral blood. These receptors all come from a woman between 50 and 59 years old with acute or convalescent COVID-19.

This clone was seen many times. This chain joins TRBV6-2 or TRBV6-3 and TRBJ2-6; unclear D gene. This CDR3 comprises 16 residues. V lost 6 bases, J lost 1 base, and 13 bases lay in between. The germline V gene has CDR1 MNHEY and CDR2 SVGEGT. CDR3 amino acids: CASSWAPWSGANVLTF. Here the CDR3 DNA reads TGTGCCAGCAGCTGGGCCCCGTGGTCTGGGGCCAACGTCCTGACTTTC.

The gene calls are TRBV6-5 and TRBJ1-6, with 9 bases aligning to TRBD1. Germline trimming cut 2 bases from V and 10 bases from J; bases unmatched to any gene: 6. CDR3 length: 15 residues. CDR1 is MNHEY and CDR2 is SVGAGI in the germline V gene. In nucleotides, the CDR3 is TGTGCCAGCAGTTACGACGGGACAGGGAGGTCACCCCTCCACTTT. The encoded protein is CASSYDGTGRSPLHF.

This clone has a single count. J is TRBJ2-1 and V is TRBV11-2; D is undetermined. The V gene lost 0 bases and the J gene lost 7 bases, with 10 bases spanning the gap. The CDR3 is 14 residues long. In germline, CDR1 is SGHAT, CDR2 FQNNGV. The CDR3 DNA reads as TGTGCCAGCAGCTTAGACCCCCAGTCAAATGAGCAGTTCTTC. This gives the protein CASSLDPQSNEQFF.

The gene calls are TRBV14 and TRBJ2-2; 7 bases map to TRBD1. Trimming at V came to 5 bases and at J to 4 bases, leaving 13 bases not matched to a gene. The germline CDR1 and CDR2 sequences are SGHDN and FVKESK. The CDR3 has 17 residues. CDR3 nucleotides: TGTGCCAGCAGCAGCCGGGACAGCGTTCCAGGCACCGGGGAGCTGTTTTTT. Translating it yields CASSSRDSVPGTGELFF.

This clone occurred once. This sequence joins TRBV19 and TRBJ2-2; TRBD1 matches at 9 bases. Germline loops: CDR1 LNHDA, CDR2 SQIVND (reference sequence). The CDR3 has 14 amino acids. V shed 4 bases, J shed 6 bases, and the junction held 3 bases outside the gene matches. DNA for the CDR3: TGTGCCAGTAGTACACAGGGGGCCCCCGGGGAGCTGTTTTTT. It codes for CASSTQGAPGELFF.